The rows below give T cell receptor beta chains drawn from one sample of a study of CD8 T cells in Susac syndrome. TCRdb reprocessed the immunoSEQ multiplex PCR reads with MiXCR, giving one entry per CDR3 protein. The sample has some 77,000 distinct CDR3 sequences, 90% to 95% seen once. The sample taken for sequencing was CD4+ T cells from PBMCs. The receptor set was obtained from a human donor with Susac syndrome. Each CDR3 is given with its conserved first and last residue. D genes are given only for firm matches. Size tells how often a clone was seen (once, few, many) or the class of an expanded clone, and some rows leave it out.

>TRBJ2-5|NA|TRBD2|TRBV5-6
CASSFTSGAPQYF
TGTGCCAGCAGCTTTACTAGCGGAGCGCCCCAGTACTTC
>TRBJ1-5|NA|NA|TRBV12-3/TRBV12-4
CASSLATNQPQHF
TGTGCCAGCAGTTTGGCGACCAATCAGCCCCAGCATTTT
>TRBJ1-2|NA|NA|TRBV20-1
CSALTGLNNNYGYTF
TGCAGTGCCCTTACCGGACTGAACAATAACTATGGCTACACCTTC
>TRBJ1-3|NA|TRBD1|TRBV30
CAWSGTGQYGNTIYF
TGTGCCTGGAGTGGGACAGGGCAGTACGGAAACACCATATATTTT
>TRBJ1-1|NA|NA|TRBV30
CAWIRGTLQGGRVNTEAFF
TGTGCCTGGATAAGGGGCACACTGCAGGGAGGGAGAGTGAACACTGAAGCTTTCTTT
>TRBJ1-1|NA|TRBD1|TRBV7-2
CASSLGTGVNTEAFF
TGTGCCAGCAGCTTGGGGACAGGGGTGAACACTGAAGCTTTCTTT
>TRBJ1-1|NA|NA|TRBV5-1
CASSLGTSNTEAFF
TGCGCCAGCAGCTTGGGGACATCGAACACTGAAGCTTTCTTT
>TRBJ1-5|NA|NA|TRBV7-8
CASSLARWLANQPQHF
TGTGCCAGCAGCTTAGCGCGGTGGTTGGCAAATCAGCCCCAGCATTTT
>TRBJ2-7|NA|NA|TRBV28
CASSLSGAGGYEQYF
TGTGCCAGCAGTCTTTCGGGGGCTGGGGGCTACGAGCAGTACTTC
>TRBJ2-6|NA|NA|TRBV6-5
CASSLTGANVLTF
TGTGCCAGCAGTCTAACTGGGGCCAACGTCCTGACTTTC
>TRBJ1-6|NA|NA|TRBV7-3
CASSAQKRSPLHF
TGTGCCAGCAGCGCCCAGAAGCGTTCACCCCTCCACTTT
>TRBJ2-5|NA|NA|TRBV19
CASSIDHLVRGVQETQYF
TGTGCCAGTAGTATAGATCATCTGGTGCGCGGGGTGCAAGAGACCCAGTACTTC
>TRBJ2-7|NA|TRBD2|TRBV3-1
CASSPQGLEYEQYF
TGTGCCAGCAGCCCTCAGGGACTAGAATACGAGCAGTACTTC
>TRBJ2-1|NA|NA|TRBV20-1
CSARRGWSHEQFF
TGCAGTGCTAGACGGGGTTGGTCGCATGAGCAGTTCTTC
>TRBJ2-3|NA|TRBD2|TRBV20-1
CSARTSGGTDTQYF
TGCAGTGCTCGGACTAGCGGGGGCACAGATACGCAGTATTTT
>TRBJ2-3|NA|NA|TRBV7-9
CASSLRPIASTDTQYF
TGTGCCAGCAGCTTAAGGCCGATAGCTAGCACAGATACGCAGTATTTT
>TRBJ1-2|NA|NA|TRBV7-9
CASSLFDRDIYGYTF
TGTGCCAGCAGCTTATTTGACAGAGATATCTATGGCTACACCTTC
>TRBJ2-5|NA|NA|TRBV5-6
CASSLVRGIAETQYF
TGTGCCAGCAGCTTGGTGAGGGGGATCGCCGAGACCCAGTACTTC
>TRBJ1-5|NA|NA|TRBV18
CASSPQSGDQPQHF
TGTGCCAGCTCACCACAATCAGGGGATCAGCCCCAGCATTTT
>TRBJ1-6|NA|NA|TRBV7-2
CASSTLDSISTALHF
TGTGCCAGCAGCACCTTAGACAGTATCTCCACCGCTCTCCACTTT
>TRBJ1-1|once|NA|TRBV6-2/TRBV6-3
CASRTGNTEAFF
TGTGCCAGCAGAACAGGGAACACTGAAGCTTTCTTT
>TRBJ1-2|NA|TRBD1|TRBV3-1
CASSPGTGGVVGGYTF
TGTGCCAGCAGCCCAGGGACAGGGGGAGTTGTGGGCGGCTACACCTTC
>TRBJ1-6|NA|NA|TRBV25-1
CASSASPGAASPLHF
TGTGCCAGCAGTGCCAGCCCGGGAGCCGCCTCACCCCTCCACTTT
>TRBJ1-2|NA|NA|TRBV6-5
CASSYSAGLGMGYTF
TGTGCCAGCAGTTACTCAGCCGGTTTGGGGATGGGCTACACCTTC
>TRBJ2-7|NA|NA|TRBV6-2/TRBV6-3
CASRFLDTSYEQYF
TGTGCCAGCAGATTCCTCGACACCTCCTACGAGCAGTACTTC
>TRBJ2-2|NA|NA|TRBV18
CASSPYRGLSGELFF
TGTGCCAGCTCACCATATCGGGGATTGTCCGGGGAGCTGTTTTTT
>TRBJ1-2|few|NA|TRBV28
CASSLQGRGYTF
TGTGCCAGCAGTTTACAGGGGCGCGGCTACACCTTC
>TRBJ2-7|NA|NA|TRBV7-9
CASSFGGESYEQYF
TGTGCCAGCAGCTTTGGAGGGGAGTCCTACGAGCAGTACTTC
>TRBJ1-2|NA|NA|TRBV5-1
CASSPGQPNYGYTF
TGCGCCAGCAGCCCTGGACAGCCTAACTATGGCTACACCTTC
>TRBJ2-1|once|NA|TRBV10-3
CAISASGNEQFF
TGTGCCATCAGTGCCAGCGGGAATGAGCAGTTCTTC
>TRBJ2-2|NA|NA|TRBV7-9
CASSLSGNTGELFF
TGTGCCAGCAGCTTAAGCGGGAACACCGGGGAGCTGTTTTTT
>TRBJ2-5|NA|NA|TRBV27
CASSSILGGETQYF
TGTGCCAGCAGTTCCATCTTAGGGGGGGAGACCCAGTACTTC
>TRBJ1-1|once|NA|TRBV20-1
CSARSGEAFF
TGCAGTGCTAGATCCGGGGAAGCTTTCTTT
>TRBJ2-2|NA|NA|TRBV19
CASSIVGPGELFF
TGTGCCAGTAGTATTGTGGGTCCCGGGGAGCTGTTTTTT
>TRBJ2-7|NA|TRBD1|TRBV7-2
CASSLEGQSFYEQYF
TGTGCCAGCAGCTTAGAGGGACAGTCGTTCTACGAGCAGTACTTC
>TRBJ1-2|NA|NA|TRBV28
CARIQGNYGYTF
TGTGCCAGGATACAGGGAAACTATGGCTACACCTTC
>TRBJ2-7|NA|TRBD2|TRBV28
CASRPSSGSYEQYF
TGTGCCAGCAGACCCTCTAGCGGGTCCTACGAGCAGTACTTC
>TRBJ2-1|NA|NA|TRBV7-2
CASSSHPSNEQFF
TGTGCCAGCAGCTCACACCCCTCCAATGAGCAGTTCTTC
>TRBJ2-3|NA|NA|TRBV7-2
CASSTSPREADTQYF
TGTGCCAGCAGCACGAGTCCCAGGGAGGCAGATACGCAGTATTTT
>TRBJ2-1|NA|NA|TRBV4-3
CASSRERSYNEQFF
TGCGCCAGCAGCCGGGAAAGGTCATACAATGAGCAGTTCTTC
>TRBJ1-4|once|NA|TRBV5-1
CASSFRGGNEKLFF
TGCGCCAGCAGCTTCAGGGGCGGGAATGAAAAACTGTTTTTT
>TRBJ2-7|NA|NA|TRBV5-4
CASSFRDNPSSGQYF
TGTGCCAGCAGCTTCCGGGACAATCCCTCTTCGGGGCAGTACTTC
>TRBJ2-7|NA|TRBD1|TRBV24-1
CATSASGTGFYEQYF
TGTGCCACCAGTGCCTCCGGGACAGGGTTCTACGAGCAGTACTTC
>TRBJ1-6|NA|TRBD1|TRBV7-2
CASSFRDRGLKGSPLHF
TGTGCCAGCAGCTTCCGGGACAGGGGGCTAAAAGGTTCACCCCTCCACTTT
>TRBJ2-5|NA|NA|TRBV7-9
CASSLDIGETQYF
TGTGCCAGCAGCTTAGATATAGGGGAGACCCAGTACTTC
>TRBJ1-5|NA|NA|TRBV7-9
CASGGEHLNQPQHF
TGTGCCAGCGGAGGGGAACACCTTAATCAGCCCCAGCATTTT
>TRBJ2-3|NA|NA|TRBV2
CASSEQGSTDTQYF
TGTGCCAGCAGTGAGCAGGGGAGCACAGATACGCAGTATTTT
>TRBJ1-5|NA|NA|TRBV28
CASSSAPGNQPQHF
TGTGCCAGCAGTTCCGCTCCGGGCAATCAGCCCCAGCATTTT
>TRBJ2-2|NA|NA|TRBV7-6
CASSRSLSPGELFF
TGTGCCAGCAGTCGTTCTCTCAGTCCCGGGGAGCTGTTTTTT
>TRBJ2-2|NA|TRBD2|TRBV5-1
CASSQGLAGDGTGELFF
TGCGCCAGCAGCCAGGGACTAGCGGGGGATGGCACCGGGGAGCTGTTTTTT
>TRBJ1-2|NA|NA|TRBV28
CATLYPGRYGYTF
TGTGCCACCCTTTACCCAGGCCGCTATGGCTACACCTTC
>TRBJ1-6|once|NA|TRBV20-1
CSARETFPSPLHF
TGCAGTGCTAGAGAGACATTTCCTTCACCCCTCCACTTT
>TRBJ1-4|NA|NA|TRBV4-1
CASSQVWGATNEKLFF
TGCGCCAGCAGCCAAGTCTGGGGGGCAACTAATGAAAAACTGTTTTTT